The following is a TCR beta chain sequence with its context. The sample is drawn from a study of blood T cell repertoires in COVID-19. The repertoire was sequenced with immunoSEQ multiplex PCR; TCRdb's copy has only in-frame clones and lacks some. Counted here are 250,000 to 300,000 clones, about nine tenths occurring once; the ten biggest clones make up roughly 10%. The CDR3 spans 15 residues. The germline V gene encodes CDR1 LGHDT and CDR2 YNNKEL (reference sequence). V was pared by 3 bases and J by 0 bases, with 12 bases between. This TCR derives from a woman aged 30 to 39 with COVID-19, enrolled during active disease. This sequence joins TRBV3-1 (or the pseudogene TRBV3-2) and TRBJ2-7; D not certain. The sample comprised peripheral blood. The CDR3, as DNA: TGTGCCAGCAGCCATGCCACTATTTACTCCTACGAGCAGTACTTC. Protein: CASSHATIYSYEQYF.